This TCR beta chain was documented in a study of neurological immune-mediated disorders. The CDR3 is made up of 12 amino acids. The germline V gene encodes CDR1 SEHNR and CDR2 FQNEAQ (reference sequence). The V end was cut by 6 bases, the J end by 4 bases, with 9 bases between. This clonotype was counted many times. 5'RACE employing 10-nucleotide random UMIs yielded the cDNA. Every sequencing run generated over 180 million TCR-beta sequences from 15-18 subjects. MiXCR was run by TCRdb on the 5' RACE reads, yielding one entry per CDR3 protein. The table has fewer than 20,000 distinct CDR3 sequences, roughly 14% seen once; the top ten hold roughly 13%.

The clonotype was recovered from a man aged 55 to 70 with HTLV-1-associated myelopathy (HAM/TSP). The material sequenced was PBMCs. The V and J genes are TRBV7-9 and TRBJ1-2; D ambiguous. The CDR3 here is CASRGGPYGYTF. The CDR3 nucleotides are TGTGCCAGCAGAGGAGGGCCCTATGGCTACACCTTC.